Following are 4 T cell receptor beta chains from one sample sequenced in a study of vaccination effects on CD4 cells after COVID-19. CD4+ T cells specific for antigen were expanded with viral peptide pools by the ViraFEST assay before sequencing. Cultured cells yielded isolated CD4+ T cells after 10 days. Each participant was administered two doses of either the BNT162b2 or the mRNA-1273 vaccine. TCRdb's table, derived via immunoSEQ multiplex PCR, lists solely in-frame clones and lacks some. The table lists roughly 46,000 clones, around three quarters of them singletons. Their antigens are not known. The material sequenced was CD4+ T cells from PBMCs cultured with HCoV-OC43 spike peptides, taken after COVID-19 vaccination. Sample subset: HCoV-OC43 spike overlapping peptide pool stimulation. The receptors were gathered from a human donor who received a COVID-19 vaccine.

The chain carries TRBV2 and TRBJ2-7; TRBD1 aligns across 8 bases. This CDR3 spans 14 amino acids. Germline CDR1 reads SNHLY; CDR2 reads FYNNEI. Trimming cost V 5 bases and J 6 bases; bases outside gene matches: 9. The CDR3, as DNA: TGTGCCAGCAGTCAGGGGGCAGGGATTGGCGAGCAGTACTTC. It is translated as CASSQGAGIGEQYF.

This clone was seen once. For the CDR3, the DNA is TGTGCCAGCAGCCTGGGACTAGCGAGCACAGATACGCAGTATTTT. Translating gives CASSLGLASTDTQYF. This chain connects TRBV28 to TRBJ2-3, with 10 bases matching TRBD2. The germline V gene has CDR1 MDHEN and CDR2 SYDVKM. After removal of 6 bases from V and 0 bases from J, the junction contained 3 bases not matched to a gene. CDR3 length: 15 residues.

The chain has TRBV7-9 and TRBJ2-2; no clear D gene. CDR3 length: 14 amino acids. Germline V gives CDR1 SEHNR, CDR2 FQNEAQ (reference sequence). V gave up 10 bases and J gave up 0 bases, with 12 bases separating them. CDR3 in DNA: TGTGCCAACCAAAATAACGCGAACACCGGGGAGCTGTTTTTT. It yields the protein CANQNNANTGELFF.

The chain couples TRBV4-1 to TRBJ2-5; D is possibly TRBD2 (7 bases). V was pared by 8 bases and J by 5 bases, with 21 bases between. The CDR3 runs to 15 residues. The germline gives CDR1 MGHRA, CDR2 YSYEKL. The CDR3 spells CASAMGGAQRETQYF. In DNA, the CDR3 is TGCGCCAGCGCTATGGGGGGGGCGCAGCGCGAGACCCAGTACTTC.